This TCR beta chain was sequenced in a study of cytomegalovirus exposure and HLA in healthy donors listed by TCRdb under 2017. With regard to the full study: According to an earlier analysis of 550 to 750 of the donors, some 180 million T cells yielded over 90 million unique TCR beta sequences and around 300 Gb of sequence data. An early release that covered approximately 600 HLA-typed donors contained about 300 gigabases of sequencing data and tens of millions of unique TCR sequences. The genetic ancestry cluster associated with self-reported Caucasian donors included roughly four fifths of the roughly 380 genotyped donors. The study aimed to test whether cataloging public T cell receptors could reveal signatures of past pathogen exposure. The study profiled the T cell repertoires of 500 to 800 subjects by immunosequencing and related them to cytomegalovirus serostatus. Besides the first cohort of roughly 640 subjects, a separate validation cohort made up of roughly 120 different subjects was used. High-throughput TCR immunosequencing, statistical association of individual TCRs with disease status, and machine learning were combined to predict cytomegalovirus infection status. To study patterns of TCR occurrence, a later analysis re-analyzed previously published TCR beta repertoires from 666 donors and added high-resolution HLA genotyping. The later analysis used no new phenotypic data to find candidate immune exposures, relying instead on TCR beta sequences and their occurrence across donors. To decide whether each TCR beta V gene segment behaved as functional or pseudogenic, an earlier analysis of nearly 600 of the donors relied on high-throughput TCR beta sequencing. Alongside the repertoire data, information on donor age, sex, ethnicity and CMV serostatus was compiled. Genome-wide SNP genotypes for about 65% of the 666 donors were used in a later genetic analysis, which treated that subset as a discovery cohort. All discovery cohort repertoires had been generated using a single sequencing platform. HLA typing included class I and class II loci at four-digit resolution. Typing coverage differed by locus: A, B, C, DRB1 and DQB1 were typed in roughly 629-640 donors, DQA1 in roughly 510, DPA1 in nearly 610, and DPB1 in just under 490. Because of strong linkage in the cohort, roughly five DR-DQ haplotypes were treated as single units for association and clustering. On average, 235,054 unique TCR beta nucleotide sequences were sequenced per donor among several hundred genotyped donors of the cohort, with 15% to 20% of those sequences being non-productive. Study-wide conclusions, independent of this receptor: Most CMV-associated TCR beta chains appeared to be HLA-restricted in a later analysis, and the HLA associations seemed to be driven largely by CMV exposure. The cohort was sequenced for TCR beta chains only, and without alpha or paired-chain data the features that could be detected were limited. Because HLA typing was unavailable for some donors at each locus, only the typed subset was used in association tests. The authors suggested that the approach could potentially be generalized to other disease states and immunological phenotypes. Correlated functional status among segregating V segments might be attributable to linkage disequilibrium, but an unknown experimental factor could not be ruled out. V-gene and J-gene trimming of TCR beta chains was associated with a missense DCLRE1C variant in a later genetic analysis, and the association was replicated in an independent cohort. In both the original and validation cohorts, the classifier was reported to diagnose cytomegalovirus status with high specificity and sensitivity. Most TCR sequences were observed very rarely across donors, whereas some public TCRs were present in many individuals. Compared with the roughly 700-donor mean, donors in an Asian-associated ancestry cluster had fewer N-insertions in productive TCRs, according to a later genetic analysis. In a later analysis, several top co-occurrence clusters were reported to appear linked to parvovirus B19, influenza, CMV and Epstein-Barr virus. A further reported finding was that TCR beta sequences accurately predicted the HLA-A and HLA-B alleles for most subjects in the first cohort. An earlier analysis of approximately 500 of the donors showed that most TCR beta V segments appeared in productive rearrangements either about 90% or about 30% of the time, which broadly matched IMGT annotations. A few of the identified cytomegalovirus-associated TCR beta chains were confirmed in vitro to be specific for cytomegalovirus antigens. Over 15 rarely observed V segments, including chromosome 9 orphons, were excluded from the earlier analysis of approximately 500 of the donors because counts were too low. Because the 87-base-pair reads could not distinguish some IMGT-functional V segments, including TRBV6-2 and TRBV6-3, those segments were excluded. Immune exposure information for the cohort was limited to CMV serostatus. A total of roughly 160 TCR beta chains were listed by the study as associated with cytomegalovirus. The presence/absence analyses assumed that sequencing depth was roughly uniform across donors, and that assumption may not be true. When HLA alleles, especially DR and DQ, strongly co-occurred, attributing TCR associations to individual alleles was difficult. The sequencing pipeline was judged likely to have produced a cluster of highly shared sequence variants as a technical artifact. A later analysis associated 16,951 TCR beta sequences with specific HLA alleles at a false discovery rate of 0.05. According to a later analysis, TCR association rates differed among HLA loci, with DRB1 alleles showing the most associated TCRs and HLA-C alleles showing the fewest. Compared with equally common non-associated chains, HLA-associated TCR beta chains in a later analysis were more clonally expanded and had lower generation probabilities.

Based on the germline V gene, the CDR1 and CDR2 sequences are MDHEN and SYDVKM. Cut back by 7 bases and 0 bases, the V and J ends lie 12 bases apart. Spanning cysteine to phenylalanine, the CDR3 consists of 14 amino acids. Only the CDR3 part of the read is kept: 42 bases, read in frame from the first base. The receptor library was made with the immunoSEQ multiplex PCR assay. A mixture of 60 forward primers for TCR Vbeta segments and 13 reverse primers for TCR Jbeta segments was used in the multiplex PCR. The CDR3 region of rearranged TCR beta genes was amplified from genomic DNA with a multiplex PCR assay. Amplified TCR beta libraries were sequenced as 87-base-pair reads on the Illumina HiSeq System. In the source study's methods: A later analysis tallied 70 million to 100 million unique TCR beta chains across the 666 repertoires, and around 10 million of those chains were shared by two or more donors. To remove PCR and sequencing errors, raw reads were error-corrected and collapsed into unique sequences using a nearest-neighbor algorithm that merged closely related sequences. V, D and J gene segments were assigned by aligning CDR3 sequences to IMGT reference sequences. Each retained sequence needed at least a six-nucleotide match to both a V gene segment and a J gene segment. Rearrangements were classified as productive when the CDR3 lacked stop codons and remained in frame with V and J, and all other rearrangements were classified as non-productive. CDR3 was defined by IMGT convention, running from the second conserved V-encoded cysteine to the conserved J-encoded phenylalanine. In an earlier analysis of 587 of the donors, sequences lacking an unambiguous match to a single V gene segment were excluded. An earlier analysis of several hundred of the donors called V segments functional above 56.7% productive rearrangements and segregating when the between-donor standard deviation exceeded 5%. A statistical classification framework was developed to diagnose cytomegalovirus status using the catalog of TCR beta chain sequences. In a later analysis, TCR nucleotide sequences were compared against IMGT/GENE-DB human TR gene sequences so that V and J genes could be assigned. A later analysis assigned CDR3 sequences and most-parsimonious VDJ recombination scenarios with the TCRdist pipeline. In a later analysis, each TCR beta chain was defined by its CDR3 amino acid sequence together with its V-gene family, and reads without a unique V-gene family were excluded. To address suspected cross-contamination and a sequencing artifact, a later analysis removed roughly 580 highly shared, low-generation-probability nucleotide sequences. For each public chain, a later analysis derived a clonal expansion index from normalized ranks of inferred template counts within each repertoire. Generation probabilities in a later analysis came from a VDJ recombination model fitted to out-of-frame rearrangements, and those results were checked against IGoR. In a later analysis, TCR-TCR, TCR-HLA and TCR-CMV co-occurrence was scored with hypergeometric tests, and a repertoire-size bias correction was applied to TCR pairs. In a later analysis, false discovery rates were estimated by permuting HLA or CMV assignments 20 times. In a later analysis, co-occurring TCRs were grouped with DBSCAN, and TCRdist sequence similarity was added when clustering was performed within HLA-allele-positive subsets. Repertoires with fewer than 30,000 or more than 120,000 public chains, plus five repertoires with anomalous nucleotide sharing, were excluded from co-occurrence clustering. TCRdb re-hosts the immuneACCESS table, in-frame sequences only. Its copies lack some clones; in the studies checked, an unresolved V gene accounts for under half of them, and the cause for the rest is not known. D and trimming were read from the DNA, whereas the V and J calls and clone size are those reported in that table. In all, the sample holds 200,000 to 250,000 clones, and 70% to 90% of those were seen once. In total, the top ten clones hold 1.3% of the sample.

Regarding this clone: Its antigen remains unidentified. Per-nucleotide qualities are absent, and no much larger clonotype sits a single base away.

The cohort consisted of 666 healthy bone marrow donors. At the time of sampling, every cohort member was nominally healthy, though immune exposures that went unrecorded were likely present. Of the 666 cohort members, approximately 280 had positive CMV serostatus and 352 had negative CMV serostatus, and CMV serostatus was not recorded for the donor. A peripheral blood sample was collected from each donor, and TCR beta sequencing was performed on peripheral blood mononuclear cells. The Qiagen DNeasy Blood Extraction Kit was used to extract genomic DNA from the blood cell samples. The sample comprised PBMCs. The chain is assembled from TRBV28 and TRBJ1-1, and perhaps TRBD1 as D gene, on 6 matching bases. This receptor was identified in a human donor in good health. The bases read TGTGCCAGCATACCGGGACATTTGAACACTGAAGCTTTCTTT. The resulting protein is CASIPGHLNTEAFF.